This T cell receptor beta chain was sequenced during a study of T cell responses to AZD1222 COVID-19 vaccine. About the study: Researchers grouped second doses given at about 4 or about 12 weeks into one pool.

Findings of the study overall: Baseline seropositives among AZD1222 recipients totaled only 6 or 7. Researchers took repertoire samples only after the peak T cell response had come.

Repertoires were generated with immunoSEQ multiplex PCR, while TCRdb's copy carries only in-frame clones and drops some. The table includes about 140,000 clones, roughly 90% detected once. For this clone: Its target is not known.

Trimming removed 5 bases at V and 5 bases at J, with 8 bases between. The CDR3 spans 12 residues. Per the germline V gene, CDR1 is KGHDR and CDR2 is SFDVKD. The V call is TRBV24-1, the J call TRBJ1-2; D ambiguous. The sequence was collected from an adult in good health. The specimen comprised peripheral blood, sampled on day 0 of AZD1222 vaccination. The CDR3 here is CATSGSSYGYTF. The CDR3 DNA follows: TGTGCCACCAGTGGCTCCAGTTATGGCTACACCTTC.